This TCR beta chain was captured in a study of vaccination effects on CD4 cells after COVID-19 (dated by TCRdb to the early 2020s). Study-level background: To identify antigen-specific CD4+ T cell clonotypes by their expansion, the ViraFEST assay first stimulated PBMC with viral peptide pools and then applied TCR sequencing. Roughly 1.9 million PBMC per well were cultured with approximately 10 ug/ml peptides in IMDM containing 5% human AB serum, 8.5 to 10 IU/ml IL-2 and gentamicin. The Oncomine TCR Beta short-read assay on an Illumina iSeq 100 was used to sequence cultures from other donors in the study. The study compared SARS-CoV-2 spike-specific CD4+ TCR repertoires before and after mRNA vaccination in COVID-19 convalescent patients and infection-naive vaccine recipients. The full study included 10 COVID-19 convalescent patients and several SARS-CoV-2-naive healthy vaccine recipients. Across the study, the median time from the second dose to post-vaccine sampling was 72 days (range 14 to 241). After vaccination, three convalescent patients were sampled at an early time point (day +14) and at a late time point (day +241, +227 and +161, respectively). General study outcomes and caveats: Among convalescent patients, the spike-reactive repertoire after vaccination was made up mainly of new vaccine-induced clones that were largely distinct from the clones induced by infection. At late post-vaccination timepoints, both infection-induced and vaccine-induced clones showed marked clonal contraction, consistent with waning T cell responses. Only a small number of convalescent patients were included, and no early post-infection timepoints were available, which limited the study.

The library came from the immunoSEQ multiplex PCR assay. TCR beta CDR3 sequencing was performed on DNA from the cultured, isolated CD4+ T cells. As for the authors' bioinformatics: Non-productive TCR sequences were removed, reads were trimmed to the CDR3 region, and CDR3s of at least 7 amino acids were retained. The MANAFEST web app was used to identify antigen-specific clonotypes by comparing expansion in peptide wells with expansion in reference cultures. Positive clones required FDR<0.05 expansion versus reference and all other wells, odds ratio above 5, and frequency above 0.1% in two replicate wells. Clonotypes significantly expanded in SARS-CoV-2 spike wells and in at least one common cold coronavirus spike condition were defined as cross-reactive. Levenshtein distance calculated with the stringdist R package was used to assess CDR3 similarity, and unrooted trees were constructed with ape in R 3.6.1. TCRdb took this table from immuneACCESS and kept in-frame rearrangements with V and J called. Such tables lack part of the clones; where checked against another copy, unresolved V genes explain under half of the gap, and the rest is unexplained. The D gene and trimming were derived from the DNA, and the V and J assignments and clone size from that table. The sample table shows nearly 50,000 clones, and around 70% are seen once. About 5.4% of the sample is in the top ten clones.

After less than eleven days of culture, CD4+ T cells were isolated with the EasySep CD4+ T cell isolation kit. PCR-confirmed SARS-CoV-2 infection had occurred in convalescent patients between March and December 2020, before the Alpha, Beta and Delta variants emerged in the United States. Two doses of either the BNT162b2 or the mRNA-1273 mRNA SARS-CoV-2 vaccine were administered to participants. On days 3 and 7, half of the culture medium was replaced with fresh IL-2-containing medium. Unless otherwise noted, each peptide stimulation condition was cultured in triplicate wells. PBMC were separated from whole blood using Ficoll-Paque Plus gradient centrifugation and were then either cryopreserved at -140C or used fresh. Genomic DNA was extracted from cultured CD4+ T cells with the QIAamp micro DNA kit. Comment on this clone: Its antigen target is currently unknown. No base quality values were provided; no much bigger clone lies one nucleotide off.

The CDR3 contains 15 residues, cysteine and phenylalanine counted. CDR3 DNA only is kept here, 45 bases in frame from base 1. This TCR came from a human donor who had a prior SARS-CoV-2 infection. The source was CD4+ T cells from PBMCs cultured without peptide, collected after COVID-19 vaccination. The chain couples TRBV21-1 to TRBJ1-1; TRBD1 is the table's D call, not checked against the DNA. TRBV21-1 is a listed pseudogene. The CDR3 protein is CASSKRSCREIEAFF. Read as DNA, the sequence is TGTGCCAGCAGCAAACGTTCGTGCAGGGAAATTGAAGCTTTCTTT.